The 11 T cell receptor beta chains reported below all come from one sample, sequenced in a study of blood T cell repertoires in COVID-19. Sequencing was performed with immunoSEQ multiplex PCR; in TCRdb, only in-frame clones are kept and a portion is missing. This table has 250,000 to 400,000 clones, about nine tenths appearing once. Source material: PBMCs or T cells enriched from blood (not recorded which). These receptors originate from a man in his fifties or sixties who had recovered from COVID-19.

There are a few counts of this clone. The chain couples TRBV11-2 to TRBJ2-7; D possibly corresponds to TRBD2 (6 bases). Germline V gene data show CDR1 as SGHAT and CDR2 as FQNNGV. The V end was cut by 5 bases, the J end by 3 bases, with 14 bases between. CDR3 length equals 14 residues. The CDR3 nucleotides read TGTGCCAGCAGCGTTAGGAGCGGGTTCTACGAGCAGTACTTC. This codes for CASSVRSGFYEQYF.

The rearrangement links TRBV5-5 to TRBJ1-6; the match to TRBD1 covers 7 bases. Germline V gene sequence: CDR1 SGHKS, CDR2 YYEKEE (reference sequence). This CDR3 region has 16 residues. J gave up 0 bases and V 5 bases, and 5 bases lay outside the gene matches. CDR3 amino acids: CASRTGTSSYNSPLHF. CDR3 nucleotides: TGTGCCAGCAGGACAGGGACTAGCTCCTATAATTCACCCCTCCACTTT.

This chain joins TRBV2 and TRBJ2-1, with TRBD2 identical over 8 bases. CDR1 SNHLY and CDR2 FYNNEI come from the germline V gene. The CDR3 is 13 amino acids. With V trimmed by 0 bases and J by 15 bases, 7 bases remained unmatched. The CDR3 protein is CASSEALLGTRFF. The CDR3 DNA follows: TGTGCCAGCAGTGAAGCGCTTCTAGGGACTAGGTTCTTC.

V is TRBV4-3 and J is TRBJ1-2; 8 bases map to TRBD1. The CDR3 loop spans 15 amino acids. CDR1 LGHNA and CDR2 YSLEER come from the germline V gene. Losses at the gene ends were 0 bases for V and 6 bases for J; bases not matched to a gene: 6. The CDR3 loop is CASSQDSGGWNGYTF. The CDR3 DNA follows: TGCGCCAGCAGCCAAGATTCAGGGGGCTGGAATGGCTACACCTTC.

The chain uses TRBV7-2 and TRBJ2-2; 7 nucleotides agree with TRBD1. CDR3 length: 13 amino acids. Germline CDR1 SGHTA, CDR2 FQGNSA. The junction had 1 base not matched to a gene; V was cut back by 2 bases and J by 7 bases. CDR3 in amino acids: CASSLTGVGELFF. The DNA of the CDR3 is TGTGCCAGCAGCTTAACAGGGGTCGGGGAGCTGTTTTTT. The full variable domain, in which reference TRBV7-2 and TRBJ2-2 provide the parts outside the CDR3, is GAGVSQSPSNKVTEKGKDVELRCDPISGHTALYWYRQSLGQGLEFLIYFQGNSAPDKSGLPSDRFSAERTGGSVSTLTIQRTQQEDSAVYLCASSLTGVGELFFGEGSRLTVL.

This sequence joins TRBV5-6 and TRBJ2-7; D gene ambiguous. The V end was cut by 3 bases, the J end by 5 bases, with 6 bases between. The CDR3 extends over 11 amino acids. Germline loops: CDR1 SGHDT, CDR2 YYEEEE. The CDR3 nucleotides are TGTGCCAGCAGCTGGCTTAACGAGCAGTACTTC. This codes for CASSWLNEQYF.

The gene calls are TRBV5-1 and TRBJ1-2, with 9 nucleotides matching TRBD1. Germline CDR1 is SGHRS and CDR2 is YFSETQ. The CDR3 is made up of 14 amino acids. J lost 4 bases, V lost 3 bases, and 4 bases had no gene match. CDR3 in amino acids: CASSSTGGSYGYTF. CDR3 coding DNA: TGCGCCAGCAGCTCAACAGGGGGCAGCTATGGCTACACCTTC. Full variable domain (missing parts from reference TRBV5-1 and TRBJ1-2): KAGVTQTPRYLIKTRGQQVTLSCSPISGHRSVSWYQQTPGQGLQFLFEYFSETQRNKGNFPGRFSGRQFSNSRSEMNVSTLELGDSALYLCASSSTGGSYGYTFGSGTRLTVV.

The gene calls are TRBV18 and TRBJ2-7; D uncertain. The CDR3 is made up of 12 amino acids. Germline lookup yields CDR1 KGHSH and CDR2 LQKENI. The V gene lost 7 bases and the J gene lost 5 bases, with 12 bases spanning the gap. The CDR3 DNA reads TGTGCCAGCTTCCACATAACCCACGAGCAGTACTTC. It is translated as CASFHITHEQYF.

The chain employs TRBV18 and TRBJ2-2; D is perhaps TRBD1 (5 bases). This CDR3 has 16 amino acids. V was shortened by 5 bases and J by 1 base, with 14 bases between the two germline ends. The germline V gene has CDR1 KGHSH and CDR2 LQKENI. In nucleotides, the CDR3 is TGTGCCAGCTCATCACGAGGACAAGTGAACACCGGGGAGCTGTTTTTT. Translated: CASSSRGQVNTGELFF.

The chain couples TRBV7-9 to TRBJ1-1, with D unresolved. Trimming left V 1 base short and J 7 bases short, with 7 bases between. The CDR3 sequence is 12 residues long. Germline V gives CDR1 SEHNR, CDR2 FQNEAQ (reference sequence). The CDR3 sequence: CASSLGAFEAFF. Here the CDR3 DNA reads TGTGCCAGCAGCTTAGGAGCCTTTGAAGCTTTCTTT.

V gene TRBV7-8 combines with J gene TRBJ2-7; no reliable D call. The CDR3 has 15 amino acids. V lost 5 bases to trimming and J lost 2 bases, with 16 bases between them. CDR1 SGHVS and CDR2 FQNEAQ come from the germline V gene. The CDR3 spells CASSLTARTPYEQYF. The CDR3 nucleotides read TGTGCCAGCAGCCTCACCGCGCGTACGCCCTACGAGCAGTACTTC.